Following are 23 T cell receptor beta chains from one sample sequenced in a study of blood T cell repertoires in COVID-19. TCRdb's table, derived via immunoSEQ multiplex PCR, lists solely in-frame clones and lacks some. The repertoire holds some 390,000 clones, with roughly nine tenths as singletons. Sequencing was performed on PBMCs or T cells enriched from blood (not recorded which). These receptors were collected from a woman under 40 who had recovered from COVID-19.

The chain uses TRBV10-3 and TRBJ2-3; 15 bases match TRBD2. This CDR3 is built from 13 residues. The V and J ends lost 6 bases and 8 bases, in that order; junction bases with no gene match: 0. Germline lookup yields CDR1 ENHRY and CDR2 SYGVKD. For the CDR3, the DNA is TGTGCCATCAGGGGACTAGCGGGAGGTACGCAGTATTTT. Translated: CAIRGLAGGTQYF.

The chain carries TRBV6-5 and TRBJ1-5; a weak D match, TRBD1 (5 bases). This CDR3 has 12 amino acids. Per the germline V gene, CDR1 is MNHEY and CDR2 is SVGAGI. V was shortened by 6 bases and J by 6 bases, with 9 bases between the two germline ends. CDR3 nucleotides: TGTGCCAGCAGGGGGGGGGTTCAGCCCCAGCATTTT. Protein sequence: CASRGGVQPQHF.

The genes are TRBV6-5 and TRBJ1-5; 10 bases match TRBD1. Germline CDR1 and CDR2: MNHEY and SVGAGI. This CDR3 has 14 residues. With 7 bases clipped from V and 6 bases from J, the junction kept 6 bases outside the gene matches. DNA of the CDR3: TGTGCCAGCAAACAGGGGACAGGGGTTCAGCCCCAGCATTTT. It specifies CASKQGTGVQPQHF.

This chain links TRBV5-4 with TRBJ1-6; D uncertain. The V gene lost 4 bases and the J gene lost 5 bases, with 7 bases spanning the gap. The CDR3 is made up of 13 amino acids. Germline V gives CDR1 SGHNT, CDR2 YYREEE (reference sequence). The chain's CDR3 is CASSIQDNSPLHF. CDR3 in DNA: TGTGCCAGCAGCATTCAGGATAATTCACCCCTCCACTTT.

This chain links TRBV7-3 with TRBJ2-2; 9 bases line up with TRBD1. The CDR3 is 16 residues long. Per the germline V gene, CDR1 is SGHTA and CDR2 is FQGTGA. After removal of 5 bases from V and 2 bases from J, the junction contained 6 bases not matched to a gene. Here the CDR3 DNA reads TGTGCCAGCAGCACGGGACAGGGCTTAAACACCGGGGAGCTGTTTTTT. Translating it yields CASSTGQGLNTGELFF.

V usage is TRBV7-2 and J usage is TRBJ1-4; D not resolved. CDR1 and CDR2 from the germline V gene are SGHTA and FQGNSA. Trimming left V 3 bases short and J 5 bases short, with 10 bases between. The CDR3 is 14 amino acids. CDR3 residues: CASSFFRENEKLFF. The DNA of the CDR3 is TGTGCCAGCAGCTTCTTCCGGGAAAATGAAAAACTGTTTTTT.

Of note for this clone: Other DNA sequences in the sample encode the same CDR3. The V call is TRBV27, the J call TRBJ1-5; 10 positions match TRBD1. With 2 bases clipped from V and 0 bases from J, the junction kept 7 bases outside the gene matches. Germline-derived CDR1 and CDR2 are MNHEY and SMNVEV (reference sequence). The CDR3 is 18 residues long. CDR3 protein: CASSLRQGAGYSNQPQHF. The CDR3 nucleotides are TGTGCCAGCAGTTTAAGACAGGGGGCCGGGTATAGCAATCAGCCCCAGCATTTT.

The V gene is TRBV4-2, the J gene TRBJ1-5, with D uncertain. V was clipped by 3 bases and J by 2 bases, with 14 bases between them. Per the germline V gene, CDR1 is LGHNA and CDR2 is YNFKEQ. The length of the CDR3 is 16 residues. The CDR3 DNA reads as TGTGCCAGCAGCCAGTTTGGAGGTAGCGGCAATCAGCCCCAGCATTTT. Translated: CASSQFGGSGNQPQHF.

The gene calls are TRBV12-3 or TRBV12-4 and TRBJ2-7, with a weak D call TRBD1 (8 bases). The CDR3 is 13 residues long. V gave up 6 bases and J gave up 7 bases, with 16 bases separating them. CDR3 bases: TGTGCCAGCAGCTATACAGGGGGAGGGGAGCAGTACTTC. This sequence encodes CASSYTGGGEQYF.

The chain carries TRBV2 and TRBJ1-6; TRBD1 aligns across 11 bases. V shed 7 bases, J shed 9 bases, and the junction held 8 bases outside the gene matches. Germline V gene sequence: CDR1 SNHLY, CDR2 FYNNEI. The CDR3 sequence is 15 residues long. The DNA for the CDR3 is TGTGCCAGCATCTCGGACAGGGGGCGGTTTTCACCCCTCCACTTT. The encoded protein is CASISDRGRFSPLHF.

This clone is a singleton in its sample. V and J are TRBV28 and TRBJ1-2; 8 nucleotides align to TRBD1. The CDR3 has 17 residues. J lost 4 bases, V lost 5 bases, and 15 bases had no gene match. CDR1 and CDR2 from the germline V gene are MDHEN and SYDVKM. DNA for the CDR3: TGTGCCAGCAGTCCGCTCTCGGGACAGGCCCCCGTCTATGGCTACACCTTC. This encodes CASSPLSGQAPVYGYTF.

This chain links TRBV5-1 with TRBJ2-5; 9 positions match TRBD2. This CDR3 contains 14 residues. J lost 5 bases, V lost 1 base, and 3 bases had no gene match. Germline CDR1 and CDR2: SGHRS and YFSETQ. The CDR3 DNA follows: TGCGCCAGCAGCTTGAACAGCGGGAGGGAGACCCAGTACTTC. Residues: CASSLNSGRETQYF. Looking up the rest from reference TRBV5-1 and TRBJ2-5 gives the full variable domain: KAGVTQTPRYLIKTRGQQVTLSCSPISGHRSVSWYQQTPGQGLQFLFEYFSETQRNKGNFPGRFSGRQFSNSRSEMNVSTLELGDSALYLCASSLNSGRETQYFGPGTRLLVL.

This chain joins TRBV7-2 and TRBJ2-1; maybe TRBD2 (5 bases). Per the germline V gene, CDR1 is SGHTA and CDR2 is FQGNSA. CDR3 size: 15 residues. Deletions cut 4 bases from V and 1 base from J, with 11 bases between. CDR3 loop: CASSSWTGSYNEQFF. The CDR3 bases are TGTGCCAGCAGCTCCTGGACTGGGTCCTACAATGAGCAGTTCTTC.

The V gene is TRBV24-1, the J gene TRBJ1-2; D unclear. V shed 6 bases and J shed 8 bases, with 9 bases lying between them. The CDR3 is 11 amino acids. From germline, CDR1 is KGHDR and CDR2 SFDVKD. CDR3 residues: CATSIGEGYTF. The CDR3 nucleotides read TGTGCCACCAGTATCGGGGAAGGCTACACCTTC.

The V gene is TRBV28, the J gene TRBJ2-3, with D uncertain. Germline CDR1 reads MDHEN; CDR2 reads SYDVKM. The CDR3 length is 13 residues. Between the trimmed V and J ends, which lost 6 bases and 14 bases, there was a span of 21 bases. CDR3 nucleotide sequence: TGTGCCAGCAGCCGAACCGAGCAATCCGGTTGGTATTTT. This translates into CASSRTEQSGWYF.

This chain uses TRBV6-1 with TRBJ1-1; D is undetermined. The V gene's germline CDR1 is MNHNS and CDR2 SASEGT. The CDR3 covers 13 residues. Trimming removed 3 bases at V and 1 base at J, with 6 bases between. As DNA, the CDR3 is TGTGCCAGCAGTGAGGTCAGGAACACTGAAGCTTTCTTT. It encodes CASSEVRNTEAFF.

The V gene is TRBV7-6, the J gene TRBJ1-3; no firm D call. With 1 base removed from V and 8 bases from J, the gap between germline ends came to 6 bases. Germline V gene data show CDR1 as SGHVS and CDR2 as FNYEAQ. The CDR3 runs 12 residues. The CDR3 region is CASSLGGDTIYF. The DNA for the CDR3 is TGTGCCAGCAGCTTAGGAGGTGACACCATATATTTT.

The chain is built from TRBV7-8 and TRBJ1-1, with 9 bases that match TRBD1. Germline V gene lookup returns CDR1 SGHVS and CDR2 FQNEAQ. This CDR3 is 14 amino acids long. The trim removed 4 bases at V and 1 base at J, leaving 1 base unmatched. The CDR3 reads CASSWGQGNTEAFF. CDR3 DNA sequence: TGTGCCAGCAGCTGGGGACAGGGGAACACTGAAGCTTTCTTT.

The rearrangement links TRBV24-1 to TRBJ1-2; the match to TRBD1 covers 8 bases. From germline, CDR1 is KGHDR and CDR2 SFDVKD. CDR3 length: 13 residues. V lost 4 bases to trimming and J lost 10 bases; unmatched junction nucleotides: 7. The CDR3 DNA follows: TGTGCCACCAGTGACTCCGTGGACAGGGCCTACACCTTC. It is translated as CATSDSVDRAYTF.

The chain joins TRBV19 to TRBJ2-1; the D gene is possibly TRBD1 (5 bases). The CDR3 has 13 residues. V lost 7 bases to trimming and J lost 4 bases, with 11 bases between them. Germline-derived CDR1 and CDR2 are LNHDA and SQIVND (reference sequence). For the CDR3, the DNA is TGTGCCAGTATGAGGACAACGTACAATGAGCAGTTCTTC. It encodes CASMRTTYNEQFF.

Details on this clone: The junction does not match germline at one end; this may be a read error. The chain has TRBV2 and TRBJ1-2; 11 nucleotides match TRBD1. This CDR3 region has 13 residues. CDR1 is SNHLY, CDR2 FYNNEI, per germline. The CDR3 region is CGGQGGDNYGYTF. CDR3 nucleotides: TGCGGGGGACAGGGGGGAGATAACTATGGCTACACCTTC.

This chain links TRBV14 with TRBJ1-3, with D unresolved. In germline, CDR1 is SGHDN, CDR2 FVKESK. This CDR3 comprises 16 residues. Deletions cut 4 bases from V and 1 base from J, with 14 bases between. In DNA, the CDR3 is TGTGCCAGCAGCCGAGGCGGCCAAATTTCTGGAAACACCATATATTTT. This codes for CASSRGGQISGNTIYF. Using reference TRBV14 and TRBJ1-3 for the parts outside the CDR3, the full variable domain is EAGVTQFPSHSVIEKGQTVTLRCDPISGHDNLYWYRRVMGKEIKFLLHFVKESKQDESGMPNNRFLAERTGGTYSTLKVQPAELEDSGVYFCASSRGGQISGNTIYFGEGSWLTVV.

This clone occurred a few times. The chain is built from TRBV29-1 and TRBJ2-1; D is unclear. In germline, CDR1 is SQVTM, CDR2 ANQGSEA. V shed 5 bases and J shed 9 bases, with 20 bases lying between them. The CDR3 extends over 14 amino acids. In DNA form, the CDR3 reads TGCAGCGTTACCCTGGTTCCCGGTGCAGGTGAGCAGTTCTTC. Protein product: CSVTLVPGAGEQFF.